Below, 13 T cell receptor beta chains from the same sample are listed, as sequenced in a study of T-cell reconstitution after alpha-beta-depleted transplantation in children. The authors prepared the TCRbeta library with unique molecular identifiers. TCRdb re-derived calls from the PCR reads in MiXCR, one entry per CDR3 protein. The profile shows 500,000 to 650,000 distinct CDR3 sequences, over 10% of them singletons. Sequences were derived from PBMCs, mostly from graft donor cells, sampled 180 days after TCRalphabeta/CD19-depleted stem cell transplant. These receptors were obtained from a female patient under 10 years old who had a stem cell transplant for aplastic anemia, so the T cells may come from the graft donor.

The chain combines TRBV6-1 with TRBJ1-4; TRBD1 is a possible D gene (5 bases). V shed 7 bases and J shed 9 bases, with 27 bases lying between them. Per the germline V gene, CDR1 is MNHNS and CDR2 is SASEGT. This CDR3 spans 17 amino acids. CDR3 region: CASTDGGSAGKSKKLFF. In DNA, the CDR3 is TGTGCCAGCACCGACGGTGGTTCGGCAGGGAAATCGAAAAAACTGTTTTTT.

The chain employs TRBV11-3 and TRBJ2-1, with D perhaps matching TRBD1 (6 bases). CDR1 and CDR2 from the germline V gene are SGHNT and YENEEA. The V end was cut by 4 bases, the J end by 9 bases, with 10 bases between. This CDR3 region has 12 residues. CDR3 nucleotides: TGTGCCAGCAGCTCCCCAGGGGTTGAGCAGTTCTTC. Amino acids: CASSSPGVEQFF.

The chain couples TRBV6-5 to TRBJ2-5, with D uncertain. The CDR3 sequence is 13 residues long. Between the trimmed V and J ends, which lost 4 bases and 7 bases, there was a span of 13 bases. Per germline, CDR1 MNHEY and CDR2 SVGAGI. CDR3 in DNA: TGTGCCAGCAGTTCCCCGGGCTCGGCGACCCAGTACTTC. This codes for CASSSPGSATQYF.

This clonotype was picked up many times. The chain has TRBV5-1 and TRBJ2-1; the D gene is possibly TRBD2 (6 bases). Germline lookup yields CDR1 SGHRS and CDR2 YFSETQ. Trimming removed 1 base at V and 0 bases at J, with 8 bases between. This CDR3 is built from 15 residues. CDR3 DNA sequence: TGCGCCAGCAGCTTGTGGAGGGTCTCCTACAATGAGCAGTTCTTC. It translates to CASSLWRVSYNEQFF.

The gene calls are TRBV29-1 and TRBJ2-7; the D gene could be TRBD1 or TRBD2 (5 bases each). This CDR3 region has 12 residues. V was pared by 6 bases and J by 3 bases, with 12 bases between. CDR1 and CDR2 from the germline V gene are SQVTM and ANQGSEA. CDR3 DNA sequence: TGCAGCGTGATGGGACGGGGCTACGAGCAGTACTTC. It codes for CSVMGRGYEQYF.

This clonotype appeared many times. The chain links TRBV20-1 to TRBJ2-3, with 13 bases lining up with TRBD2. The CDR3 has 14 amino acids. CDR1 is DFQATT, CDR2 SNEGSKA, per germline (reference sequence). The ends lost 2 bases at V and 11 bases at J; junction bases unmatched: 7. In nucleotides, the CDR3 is TGCAGTGCTAGAAGGACTAGCGGGAGCTGGGTGCAGTATTTT. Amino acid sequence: CSARRTSGSWVQYF.

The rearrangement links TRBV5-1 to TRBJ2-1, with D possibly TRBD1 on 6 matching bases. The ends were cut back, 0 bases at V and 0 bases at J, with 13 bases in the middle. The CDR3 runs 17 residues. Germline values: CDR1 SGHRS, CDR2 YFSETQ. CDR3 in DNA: TGCGCCAGCAGCTTGGTTACAGGGTCCTTCTCCTACAATGAGCAGTTCTTC. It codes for CASSLVTGSFSYNEQFF.

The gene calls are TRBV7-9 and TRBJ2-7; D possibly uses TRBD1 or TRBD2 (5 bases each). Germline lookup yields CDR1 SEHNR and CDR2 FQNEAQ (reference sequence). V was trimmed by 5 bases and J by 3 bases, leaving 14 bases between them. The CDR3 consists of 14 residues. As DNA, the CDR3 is TGTGCCAGCAGCCAGACCACGGGGCGCTACGAGCAGTACGTC. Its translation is CASSQTTGRYEQYV.

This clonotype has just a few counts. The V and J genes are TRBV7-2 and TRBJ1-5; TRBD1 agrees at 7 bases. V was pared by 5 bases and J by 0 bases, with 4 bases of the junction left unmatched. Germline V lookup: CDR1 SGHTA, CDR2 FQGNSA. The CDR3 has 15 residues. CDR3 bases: TGTGCCAGCAGCCAGACAGGGATTAGCAATCAGCCCCAGCATTTT. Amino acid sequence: CASSQTGISNQPQHF.

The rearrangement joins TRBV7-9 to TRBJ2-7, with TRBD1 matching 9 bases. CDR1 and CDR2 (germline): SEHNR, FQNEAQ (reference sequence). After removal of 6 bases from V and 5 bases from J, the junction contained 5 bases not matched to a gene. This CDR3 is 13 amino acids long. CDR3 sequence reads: CASRTGGVDEQYF. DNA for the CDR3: TGTGCCAGCAGAACAGGGGGCGTCGACGAGCAGTACTTC.

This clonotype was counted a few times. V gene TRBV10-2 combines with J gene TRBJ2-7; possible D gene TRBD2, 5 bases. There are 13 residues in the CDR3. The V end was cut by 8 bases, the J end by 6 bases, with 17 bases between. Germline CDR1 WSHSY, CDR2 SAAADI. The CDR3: CASRDRGATEQYV. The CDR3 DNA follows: TGCGCCAGCCGAGACCGGGGAGCAACCGAGCAGTACGTC.

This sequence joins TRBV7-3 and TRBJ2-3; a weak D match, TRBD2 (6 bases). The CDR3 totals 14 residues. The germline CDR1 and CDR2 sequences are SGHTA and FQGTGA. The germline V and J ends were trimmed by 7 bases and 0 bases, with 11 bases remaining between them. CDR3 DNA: TGTGCCAGCAAAGCGGGCCGTAGCACAGATACGCAGTATTTT. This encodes CASKAGRSTDTQYF.

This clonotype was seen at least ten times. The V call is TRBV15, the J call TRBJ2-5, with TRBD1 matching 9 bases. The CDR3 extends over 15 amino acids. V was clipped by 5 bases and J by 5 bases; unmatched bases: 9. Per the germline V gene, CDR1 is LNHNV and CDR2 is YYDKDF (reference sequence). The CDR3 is CATSGGQGTGETQYF. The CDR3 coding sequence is TGTGCCACCAGCGGAGGACAGGGGACGGGGGAGACCCAGTACTTC.